One and the same sample provided the 7 T cell receptor beta chains below, sequenced in a study of T cell repertoires in cytomegalovirus infection (dated by TCRdb to 2018 to 2020). Sequencer: Illumina HiSeq 1500. Starting from the raw public reads, TCRdb applied fastp trimming at Q25, assembled clones with MiXCR and retained in-frame beta chains. Here each entry gathers all rows of one CDR3 protein and keeps the most common genes and DNA. The sample contains some 150,000 distinct CDR3 sequences, less than 25% of them found a single time. The biggest ten clones account for approximately 10% of the sample. Sample: PBMCs. These receptor sequences come from a human donor in good health (CMV status not recorded). Some clones in this sample may be carry-over from other donors' samples.

The rearrangement uses TRBV12-5 and TRBJ2-3; TRBD1 agrees at 8 bases. After removal of 3 bases from V and 1 base from J, the junction contained 3 bases not matched to a gene. Germline loops: CDR1 LGHNT, CDR2 FRNRAP. This CDR3 region has 15 residues. The CDR3: CASGFRGRGTDTQYF. The CDR3 DNA sequence: TGTGCTAGTGGTTTCAGGGGGCGAGGCACAGATACGCAGTATTTT.

This clonotype came up a few times. The gene calls are TRBV29-1 and TRBJ2-1; no definite D call. The CDR3 is 14 residues long. Trimming removed 0 bases at V and 5 bases at J, with 11 bases between. Germline V gene lookup returns CDR1 SQVTM and CDR2 ANQGSEA. The CDR3 DNA follows: TGCAGCGTTGAAGACTGGAGCCCCGACAATGAGCAGTTCTTC. It is translated as CSVEDWSPDNEQFF.

Comments on this clonotype: A read error is likely, as this CDR3 ends without the conserved phenylalanine or tryptophan. The chain carries TRBV7-6 and TRBJ2-2; 8 positions match TRBD1. Germline V gene data show CDR1 as SGHVS and CDR2 as FNYEAQ. Trimming cost V 6 bases and J 5 bases; bases outside gene matches: 8. The CDR3 extends over 15 amino acids. The CDR3 sequence is CASSLGQGGTGELFI. The CDR3 bases are TGTGCCAGCAGTCTCGGACAGGGCGGGACCGGGGAGCTGTTTATT.

This chain connects TRBV28 to TRBJ1-6, with a possible D match to TRBD1 (5 bases). The germline V and J ends were trimmed by 2 bases and 14 bases, with 10 bases remaining between them. The CDR3 totals 12 residues. CDR1 is MDHEN and CDR2 is SYDVKM in the germline V gene. DNA for the CDR3: TGTGCCAGCAGTTTACCTGGGGGGGCCCTCCACTTT. Protein product: CASSLPGGALHF.

The J gene is TRBJ1-4, the V gene TRBV4-3, with D maybe TRBD1 (5 bases). With 1 base removed from V and 6 bases from J, the gap between germline ends came to 15 bases. The CDR3 spans 16 residues. Germline V CDR1 and CDR2: LGHNA, YSLEER. The CDR3 loop reads CASSQGRGDGDEKLFF. The CDR3 bases are TGCGCCAGCAGCCAAGGTCGGGGGGACGGTGATGAAAAACTGTTTTTT.

The CDR3 DNA follows: TGTGCCAGCGCCCGTACCCGGGGAGGCAAAAACATTCAGTACTTC. Translating it yields CASARTRGGKNIQYF. The V call is TRBV12-3 or TRBV12-4, the J call TRBJ2-4; TRBD2 is a possible D gene (6 bases). V gave up 8 bases and J gave up 3 bases, with 17 bases separating them. This CDR3 has 15 residues.

This clonotype turned up a few times. The chain has TRBV7-9 and TRBJ2-2; D is ambiguous. Trimming took off 5 bases at V and 6 bases at J, with 13 bases between the two ends. The CDR3 covers 14 residues. CDR1 is SEHNR, CDR2 FQNEAQ, per germline (reference sequence). Here the CDR3 reads CASSPVAGAGELFF. DNA for the CDR3: TGTGCCAGCAGCCCAGTGGCCGGCGCCGGGGAGCTGTTTTTT.